Shown below are 22 T cell receptor beta chains from a single sample sequenced in a study of T cells in Graves' hyperthyroidism and ophthalmopathy. RNA transcripts gave rise to amplified TCR beta CDR3 regions. The TCR CDR3 first-round RT-PCR relied on the HTBI primer set. TCRdb ran MiXCR on the multiplex PCR reads and lists one entry per CDR3 protein. Here the sample spans hundreds of thousands of distinct CDR3 sequences, approximately 15% being singletons. The sample taken for sequencing was blood. The receptors shown here come from a woman between 18 and 29 years old with Graves' hyperthyroidism.

This clonotype occurred many times. This chain joins TRBV20-1 and TRBJ2-7, with TRBD1 identical over 11 bases. Per germline, CDR1 DFQATT and CDR2 SNEGSKA (reference sequence). Trimming took 5 bases from V and 8 from J; bases not matched to a gene: 17. There are 16 residues in the CDR3. CDR3 protein: CSAAMDRGRRVGKQYF. In DNA, the CDR3 is TGCAGTGCTGCTATGGACAGGGGGCGCCGCGTTGGGAAGCAGTACTTC.

In this sample, this clonotype turned up many times. The rearrangement joins TRBV28 to TRBJ2-5; 7 bases agree with TRBD2. Germline V gene sequence: CDR1 MDHEN, CDR2 SYDVKM. The CDR3 covers 15 residues. V shed 0 bases, J shed 4 bases, and the junction held 5 bases outside the gene matches. The CDR3 DNA is TGTGCCAGCAGTTTATGGGAGGGAGGGGCAGAGACCCAGTACTTC. Translating it yields CASSLWEGGAETQYF.

V is TRBV7-9 and J is TRBJ2-1; D is perhaps TRBD1 or TRBD2 (5 bases each). Trimming took off 1 base at V and 7 bases at J, with 14 bases between the two ends. There are 15 residues in the CDR3. Germline values: CDR1 SEHNR, CDR2 FQNEAQ (reference sequence). The CDR3 sequence: CASSLGRGVGNEQFF. In DNA, the CDR3 is TGTGCCAGCAGCTTAGGGAGAGGGGTTGGTAATGAGCAGTTCTTC.

V and J are TRBV6-1 and TRBJ2-3, with D perhaps matching TRBD1 or TRBD2 (5 bases each). The V end lost 6 bases, the J end lost 2 bases, and 15 bases lay between the germline ends. Per the germline V gene, CDR1 is MNHNS and CDR2 is SASEGT. The CDR3 runs 15 residues. The DNA of the CDR3 is TGTGCCAGCAGCGCCCAGGGACGGCTCACAGATACGCAGTATTTT. It codes for CASSAQGRLTDTQYF.

V gene TRBV25-1 combines with J gene TRBJ1-4; 8 bases are a match to TRBD1. V trimming: 2 bases; J trimming: 12 bases; junction bases outside the gene matches: 8. Germline CDR1 MGHDK, CDR2 SYGVNS. The CDR3 spans 14 residues. CDR3 residues: CASSETGTGLELFF. DNA for the CDR3: TGTGCCAGCAGTGAAACGGGGACAGGATTGGAACTGTTTTTT.

This clonotype showed up many times. The V gene is TRBV6-1, the J gene TRBJ2-5; 13 bases map to TRBD2. Germline V gene data show CDR1 as MNHNS and CDR2 as SASEGT. The V gene end was trimmed by 5 bases and the J gene end by 4 bases; junction bases not matched to a gene: 7. The CDR3 consists of 16 residues. Here the CDR3 DNA reads TGTGCCAGCAGTAACGGACTAGCGGGAGAGGGAGAGACCCAGTACTTC. Amino acids: CASSNGLAGEGETQYF.

V gene TRBV5-5 combines with J gene TRBJ2-2; D may be TRBD1 (6 bases). V was pared by 0 bases and J by 6 bases, with 21 bases between. The germline CDR1 and CDR2 sequences are SGHKS and YYEKEE (reference sequence). This CDR3 contains 18 residues. The CDR3 spells CASSLAQWGTLVAGELFF. The CDR3 nucleotides read TGTGCCAGCAGCTTGGCCCAGTGGGGGACATTAGTCGCCGGGGAGCTGTTTTTT.

This clonotype was observed a few times. The chain carries TRBV6-1 and TRBJ2-1, with 8 bases fitting TRBD2. After removal of 5 bases from V and 7 bases from J, the junction contained 7 bases not matched to a gene. CDR3 size: 14 residues. Looked up from germline, CDR1 is MNHNS and CDR2 is SASEGT. CDR3 protein: CASSLGLVSNEQFF. CDR3 sequence (DNA): TGTGCCAGCAGTCTGGGACTAGTTAGTAATGAGCAGTTCTTC.

This clonotype was observed a few times. V and J are TRBV18 and TRBJ2-2; 7 nucleotides line up with TRBD2. V shed 3 bases and J 3 bases; nucleotides not matched to a gene: 10. The germline gives CDR1 KGHSH, CDR2 LQKENI. This CDR3 is built from 17 residues. This chain's CDR3 is CASSPLTAGVDTGELFF. CDR3 nucleotides: TGTGCCAGCTCACCTCTTACCGCGGGAGTGGACACCGGGGAGCTGTTTTTT. Full variable domain (rest looked up from reference TRBV18 and TRBJ2-2): NAGVMQNPRHLVRRRGQEARLRCSPMKGHSHVYWYRQLPEEGLKFMVYLQKENIIDESGMPKERFSAEFPKEGPSILRIQQVVRGDSAAYFCASSPLTAGVDTGELFFGEGSRLTVL.

The genes are TRBV12-3 or TRBV12-4 and TRBJ2-1; D might be TRBD1 (5 bases). The CDR3 loop spans 15 amino acids. V lost 1 base and J lost 4, with 11 bases in between. CDR3 nucleotides: TGTGCCAGCAGTTTAGGGACATCCACTTACAATGAGCAGTTCTTC. Its protein is CASSLGTSTYNEQFF.

This clonotype was seen only a few times. The genes are TRBV3-1 and TRBJ2-7; tentative D call: TRBD2 (6 bases). The CDR3 is 15 residues long. Trimming cost V 3 bases and J 4 bases, with 16 bases left between them. Germline lookup yields CDR1 LGHDT and CDR2 YNNKEL (reference sequence). The CDR3 nucleotides read TGTGCCAGCAGCCAGTCTATAACGGGAGTGTACGAGCAGTACTTC. It codes for CASSQSITGVYEQYF.

This clonotype came up a few times. The CDR3 is CASSVRTSLSTDTQYF. The CDR3 DNA reads TGTGCCAGCAGCGTACGGACTAGCCTGAGCACAGATACGCAGTATTTT. This chain uses TRBV9 with TRBJ2-3; 8 bases line up with TRBD2. V trimming: 1 base; J trimming: 0 bases; junction bases outside the gene matches: 4. This CDR3 is 16 amino acids long. CDR1 and CDR2 (germline): SGDLS, YYNGEE.

This clonotype has ten or more counts. The chain links TRBV20-1 to TRBJ1-5; 7 nucleotides line up with TRBD1. J was trimmed by 1 base and V by 2 bases; bases with no gene match: 8. This CDR3 has 16 amino acids. The V gene's germline CDR1 is DFQATT and CDR2 SNEGSKA (reference sequence). The CDR3 DNA reads as TGCAGTGCTAGACCCGACAGGGTTCGGAGCAATCAGCCCCAGCATTTT. Translated: CSARPDRVRSNQPQHF.

This clonotype showed up just a few times. The V gene is TRBV4-1, the J gene TRBJ2-3; 12 bases line up with TRBD2. The CDR3 is made up of 16 amino acids. V was clipped by 4 bases and J by 14 bases; unmatched bases: 16. The V gene's germline CDR1 is MGHRA and CDR2 YSYEKL. The CDR3 DNA reads as TGCGCCAGCAGCCCAGCAGACCCTAGCGGGAGGGCCGTCTGGTATTTT. It is translated as CASSPADPSGRAVWYF.

This clonotype showed up many times. The V gene is TRBV7-9, the J gene TRBJ1-2; TRBD1 agrees at 8 bases. CDR1 is SEHNR, CDR2 FQNEAQ, per germline (reference sequence). V shed 3 bases and J 3 bases; nucleotides not matched to a gene: 3. CDR3 size: 14 residues. This CDR3 is CASSLGQVYYGYTF. CDR3 coding DNA: TGTGCCAGCAGCTTGGGACAGGTCTACTATGGCTACACCTTC.

This clonotype was picked up many times. The gene calls are TRBV7-8 and TRBJ1-1; 7 nucleotides align to TRBD1. V shed 5 bases, J shed 4 bases, and the junction held 7 bases outside the gene matches. CDR1 and CDR2 from the germline V gene are SGHVS and FQNEAQ. There are 14 residues in the CDR3. The CDR3 protein is CASSTRGVTTEAFF. CDR3 DNA: TGTGCCAGCAGCACCAGGGGGGTGACCACTGAAGCTTTCTTT.

This clonotype turned up a few times. A much larger clone lies one base from this, so it may be a read error. This chain joins TRBV28 and TRBJ2-7; 7 bases line up with TRBD1. The V gene's germline CDR1 is MDHEN and CDR2 SYDVKM. The CDR3 length is 14 residues. The V segment lost 3 bases and the J segment 3 bases; nucleotides outside the gene matches: 5. CDR3 residues: CASSLPGTVYEQYF. In DNA, the CDR3 is TGTGCCAGCAGTTTGCCGGGGACAGTCTACGAGCAGTACTTC.

Remarks on this clonotype: The CDR3 does not close with the conserved phenylalanine or tryptophan, likely indicating a read error. V is TRBV20-1 and J is TRBJ1-1, with no clear D. This CDR3 is built from 11 residues. Germline V gene data show CDR1 as DFQATT and CDR2 as SNEGSKA (reference sequence). V shed 5 bases and J shed 10 bases, with 14 bases lying between them. This CDR3 is CSAGYKAGAFL. The CDR3 DNA is TGCAGTGCTGGCTACAAGGCTGGAGCTTTCCTT.

The rearrangement links TRBV6-1 to TRBJ1-1; 7 bases line up with TRBD1. The CDR3 contains 13 residues. Trimming removed 3 bases from V and 5 bases from J; junction bases left unmatched: 3. Germline lookup yields CDR1 MNHNS and CDR2 SASEGT. CDR3 amino acids: CASSETGLTEAFF. CDR3 sequence (DNA): TGTGCCAGCAGTGAGACAGGGCTTACTGAAGCTTTCTTT.

Turning to this clonotype: It may be a read error: a sequence one base away is much more abundant. Here the CDR3 reads CASSLFGTGGDEQYF. The CDR3 DNA follows: TGTGCCAGCAGCTTATTTGGGACAGGGGGCGACGAGCAGTACTTC. The genes are TRBV11-2 and TRBJ2-7; 12 bases map to TRBD1. This CDR3 has 15 amino acids. From germline, CDR1 is SGHAT and CDR2 FQNNGV. Germline trimming cut 2 bases from V and 5 bases from J; bases unmatched to any gene: 4. The entire variable domain, with the rest obtained from reference TRBV11-2 and TRBJ2-7, is as follows: EAGVAQSPRYKIIEKRQSVAFWCNPISGHATLYWYQQILGQGPKLLIQFQNNGVVDDSQLPKDRFSAERLKGVDSTLKIQPAKLEDSAVYLCASSLFGTGGDEQYFGPGTRLTVT.

This clonotype was counted only a few times. The CDR3 coding sequence is TGTGCCAGCAGCCCCCCTCTCGGCAGTGGAGAGACCCAGTACTTC. Protein: CASSPPLGSGETQYF. The J gene is TRBJ2-5, the V gene TRBV7-9; D ambiguous. The CDR3 has 15 residues. Trimming removed 5 bases at V and 4 bases at J, with 17 bases between. The germline gives CDR1 SEHNR, CDR2 FQNEAQ (reference sequence).

This clonotype was counted a few times. The chain joins TRBV14 to TRBJ2-1; TRBD2 aligns across 13 bases. Germline V gene data show CDR1 as SGHDN and CDR2 as FVKESK. The CDR3 runs to 17 residues. The V and J ends lost 5 bases and 9 bases, in that order; junction bases with no gene match: 13. DNA for the CDR3: TGTGCCAGCAGCGCTAAGCCGGGACTAGCGGGATCTAGTGAGCAGTTCTTC. As protein: CASSAKPGLAGSSEQFF.